The 21 T cell receptor beta chains presented below share a single source sample, sequenced in a study of T cells in narcolepsy (dated by TCRdb to between 2018 and 2020). Library method: the immunoSEQ multiplex PCR assay. Here the immuneACCESS table is served through TCRdb, limited to in-frame sequences with V and J called. Missing clones are a known gap in these copies; in checked studies unresolved V genes cover under half, and the rest lacks a known reason. The sample table holds about 34,000 clones, of which more than 70% were seen once. Approximately 1.1% of the sample comes from the top ten. Sequencing was carried out using CD45RA- memory CD4+ T cells from PBMCs. This specimen's cell subset or site label, interpreted: memory T cells sorted ex vivo from peripheral blood. The receptor set was obtained from a human donor with narcolepsy.

The V gene is TRBV15, the J gene TRBJ2-7; 10 bases are a match to TRBD2. The trim removed 1 base at V and 3 bases at J, leaving 6 bases unmatched. The V gene's germline CDR1 is LNHNV and CDR2 YYDKDF (reference sequence). The length of the CDR3 is 16 residues. The CDR3 region is CATSRVGASGSYEQYF. The CDR3 nucleotides read TGTGCCACCAGCAGAGTTGGGGCTAGCGGGAGCTACGAGCAGTACTTC.

This clone appeared a single time. CDR3 loop: CASRGQPGAENTEAFF. The CDR3 DNA reads as TGCGCCAGCCGGGGGCAACCAGGGGCCGAGAACACTGAAGCTTTCTTT. This chain uses TRBV10-2 with TRBJ1-1, with D perhaps matching TRBD1 (6 bases). Per the germline V gene, CDR1 is WSHSY and CDR2 is SAAADI. This CDR3 has 16 residues. V was pared by 8 bases and J by 1 base, with 20 bases between.

This clone was counted a few times. The chain couples TRBV6-1 to TRBJ2-7, with TRBD2 matching over 7 bases. V trimming: 9 bases; J trimming: 2 bases; junction bases outside the gene matches: 10. Germline assignment: CDR1 MNHNS and CDR2 SASEGT. The CDR3 is made up of 14 amino acids. As DNA, the CDR3 is TGTGCCAGTCTAGTGGGAGGGAGGCCCTACGAGCAGTACTTC. Its translation is CASLVGGRPYEQYF.

This clone was seen more than once but under ten times. V and J are TRBV18 and TRBJ2-1; 12 bases agree with TRBD2. V trimming: 2 bases; J trimming: 2 bases; junction bases outside the gene matches: 4. Germline V CDR1 and CDR2: KGHSH, LQKENI. The length of the CDR3 is 17 residues. CDR3 coding DNA: TGTGCCAGCTCACCAACACTAGCGGGAGGTACCTACAATGAGCAGTTCTTC. It translates to CASSPTLAGGTYNEQFF.

CDR3 loop: CAISEPRTTVTEAFF. CDR3 nucleotide sequence: TGTGCCATCAGTGAACCCAGGACGACGGTGACTGAAGCTTTCTTT. The V gene is TRBV10-3, the J gene TRBJ1-1, with D hard to call. The CDR3 has 15 residues. CDR1 and CDR2 (germline): ENHRY, SYGVKD. Trimming cost V 3 bases and J 5 bases, with 16 bases left between them.

V usage is TRBV19 and J usage is TRBJ2-7, with 8 bases lining up with TRBD1. Per germline, CDR1 LNHDA and CDR2 SQIVND (reference sequence). The CDR3 runs to 14 residues. The ends lost 4 bases at V and 1 base at J; junction bases unmatched: 3. CDR3 sequence reads: CASSKDRASYEQYF. CDR3 sequence (DNA): TGTGCCAGTAGTAAGGACAGGGCTTCCTACGAGCAGTACTTC.

This chain uses TRBV6-5 with TRBJ1-3, with D uncertain. This CDR3 region has 13 residues. Trimming left V 6 bases short and J 0 bases short, with 6 bases between. The germline V gene has CDR1 MNHEY and CDR2 SVGAGI. In DNA, the CDR3 is TGTGCCAGCAGACACAACTCTGGAAACACCATATATTTT. This sequence encodes CASRHNSGNTIYF.

V and J are TRBV11-2 and TRBJ2-3, with 7 bases lining up with TRBD1. The CDR3 is made up of 16 amino acids. V gave up 2 bases and J gave up 1 base; unmatched junction bases: 6. Looked up from germline, CDR1 is SGHAT and CDR2 is FQNNGV. The CDR3: CASSLRGGLGTDTQYF. The CDR3 DNA sequence: TGTGCCAGCAGCTTACGAGGGGGCCTTGGCACAGATACGCAGTATTTT.

The chain has TRBV7-8 and TRBJ2-3, with a possible D match to TRBD1 (6 bases). This CDR3 has 18 residues. V lost 4 bases and J 4 bases, leaving 24 bases between the germline ends. Germline V gene sequence: CDR1 SGHVS, CDR2 FQNEAQ. The CDR3 loop is CASSYPPFWQGIADTQYF. CDR3 sequence (DNA): TGTGCCAGCAGCTACCCCCCTTTTTGGCAGGGGATTGCAGATACGCAGTATTTT.

This chain uses TRBV2 with TRBJ2-1; no clear D. The CDR3 totals 14 residues. Germline V CDR1 and CDR2: SNHLY, FYNNEI. Trimming took 4 bases from V and 5 from J, leaving 12 bases between them. The CDR3 region is CASSGNSRNNEQFF. For the CDR3, the DNA is TGTGCCAGCAGTGGGAACTCTAGAAACAATGAGCAGTTCTTC.

Comment on this clone: The junction shows a germline mismatch at one end, possibly a read error. The same CDR3 is also encoded by other DNA sequences in this sample. The CDR3 DNA is TGTGCCAGCAGCTCCCGGAGCGACAACGAGCAGTTCTTC. Translation gives CASSSRSDNEQFF. This rearrangement joins TRBV7-3 to TRBJ2-1; D ambiguous. The germline V gene encodes CDR1 SGHTA and CDR2 FQGTGA. The CDR3 extends over 13 amino acids.

This clone was recorded a few times. The rearrangement uses TRBV6-5 and TRBJ2-1; a weak D match, TRBD2 (5 bases). With 0 bases removed from V and 11 bases from J, the gap between germline ends came to 14 bases. The CDR3 spans 14 residues. Germline V gene data show CDR1 as MNHEY and CDR2 as SVGAGI. The CDR3 loop reads CASSYSIIDGKQFF. The CDR3 DNA sequence: TGTGCCAGCAGTTACTCAATAATAGACGGGAAGCAGTTCTTC.

This chain connects TRBV5-6 to TRBJ1-2, with a possible D match to TRBD1 (5 bases). From germline, CDR1 is SGHDT and CDR2 YYEEEE. The CDR3 is made up of 13 amino acids. The V end was cut by 4 bases, the J end by 6 bases, with 13 bases between. The CDR3 DNA reads TGTGCCAGCAGCAGATTGACAGCGGATGGCTACACCTTC. This codes for CASSRLTADGYTF.

The chain couples TRBV15 to TRBJ1-3; D gene ambiguous. Germline V gene sequence: CDR1 LNHNV, CDR2 YYDKDF (reference sequence). Trimming pared 5 bases from V and 0 bases from J, leaving 14 bases between. The CDR3 spans 16 residues. This chain's CDR3 is CATSVRPGSSGNTIYF. The CDR3, as DNA: TGTGCCACCAGCGTACGGCCGGGGTCCTCTGGAAACACCATATATTTT.

The V and J genes are TRBV19 and TRBJ1-3; 7 bases match TRBD1. The CDR3 has 14 amino acids. Germline-derived CDR1 and CDR2 are LNHDA and SQIVND (reference sequence). V was pared by 9 bases and J by 8 bases, with 13 bases of the junction left unmatched. The CDR3 nucleotides read TGTGCCAGGAGTTGGACAGGCGCCGGGGACACCATATATTTT. The encoded protein is CARSWTGAGDTIYF.

The chain links TRBV7-8 to TRBJ1-6, with D unresolved. The V gene lost 1 base and the J gene lost 10 bases, with 11 bases spanning the gap. Germline V gene lookup returns CDR1 SGHVS and CDR2 FQNEAQ. The CDR3 runs to 14 residues. The chain's CDR3 is CASSLDSARSPLHF. In nucleotides, the CDR3 is TGTGCCAGCAGCTTAGATTCAGCTCGATCACCCCTCCACTTT.

The rearrangement links TRBV18 to TRBJ2-2, with D possibly TRBD1 on 5 matching bases. The germline CDR1 and CDR2 sequences are KGHSH and LQKENI. The CDR3 extends over 14 amino acids. Deletions cut 0 bases from V and 5 bases from J, with 7 bases between. In DNA, the CDR3 is TGTGCCAGCTCACCACCGTCAGGGACCGGGGAGCTGTTTTTT. This codes for CASSPPSGTGELFF.

The chain has TRBV2 and TRBJ1-2; D gene unclear. CDR3 length: 12 amino acids. Germline assignment: CDR1 SNHLY and CDR2 FYNNEI. V was cut by 3 bases and J by 2 bases, with 4 bases left in between. The CDR3: CASSDTNYGYTF. Written as DNA, the CDR3 is TGTGCCAGCAGTGACACCAACTATGGCTACACCTTC.

Relative to its sample, this clone is medium-sized. The chain recombines TRBV30 with TRBJ1-3; no reliable D call. CDR1 and CDR2 from the germline V gene are GTSNPN and SVGIG (reference sequence). The CDR3 is made up of 15 amino acids. V gave up 2 bases and J gave up 0 bases, with 11 bases separating them. The chain's CDR3 is CAWSRDSGSGNTIYF. CDR3 coding DNA: TGTGCCTGGAGTAGGGATTCTGGCTCTGGAAACACCATATATTTT.

The chain couples TRBV27 to TRBJ1-5; a weak D match, TRBD1 (5 bases). This CDR3 has 14 amino acids. The V and J ends lost 3 bases and 1 base respectively, with 7 bases between them. Germline assignment: CDR1 MNHEY and CDR2 SMNVEV (reference sequence). The CDR3 region is CASSFRGSNQPQHF. The DNA of the CDR3 is TGTGCCAGCAGTTTTCGGGGGAGCAATCAGCCCCAGCATTTT.

CDR3 amino acids: CASSPGWSGGYNEQFF. In DNA, the CDR3 is TGTGCCAGCAGCCCTGGGTGGAGCGGGGGGTACAATGAGCAGTTCTTC. This rearrangement joins TRBV9 to TRBJ2-1, with TRBD2 matching 9 bases. The CDR3 extends over 16 amino acids. In germline, CDR1 is SGDLS, CDR2 YYNGEE. V dropped 4 bases and J dropped 4; count of bases not matched to a gene: 9.